The TCR beta chain under discussion was sequenced for a study of blood T cell repertoires in COVID-19. For the study at large: The origin of the acute and convalescent COVID-19 samples was the United States, Italy and Spain. The analysed material was cDNA or gDNA that came from T cells, B-cell-depleted T cells, or PBMCs.

This CDR3 is 14 amino acids long. Germline trimming cut 3 bases from V and 7 bases from J; bases unmatched to any gene: 6. Germline CDR1 and CDR2: SGHAT and FQNNGV. Original processing methods: Amplification of reference gene primers provided the estimated nucleated cell counts. Sequenced by immunoSEQ multiplex PCR; TCRdb stores in-frame clones only, minus some. Clonal size and the V and J genes are those of that table, whereas D and trimming came from the DNA. This sample carries 50,000 to 60,000 clones, around nine tenths of them seen once, and the ten largest clones take 7.4%. This clonotype was obtained from a human donor with active COVID-19. The donor label of this sample is uncertain. J is TRBJ1-2 and V is TRBV11-2, with 9 bases fitting TRBD1. The specimen sequenced was peripheral blood. CDR3 sequence (DNA): TGTGCCAGCAGCTTTTCCGGACAGGGGAGTGGCTACACCTTC. Protein: CASSFSGQGSGYTF.